Below are 9 T cell receptor beta chains sequenced from a single sample in a study of blood T cells in healthy people across ages. Using a J-beta primer mix together with a sample-barcoded 5' primer, a second PCR was run for roughly 7 to 11 cycles. TCRdb fed the 5' RACE reads into MiXCR, producing one record per CDR3 protein. The sample holds roughly 700,000 distinct CDR3 sequences, about a third seen once. Sequenced: blood. The receptors originated from a woman at least 80 years old in good health.

The chain couples TRBV20-1 to TRBJ1-5, with 7 bases identical to TRBD1. The trim removed 6 bases at V and 13 bases at J, leaving 9 bases unmatched. This CDR3 region has 11 residues. From germline, CDR1 is DFQATT and CDR2 SNEGSKA (reference sequence). This CDR3 is CSAVSPGGQHF. DNA of the CDR3: TGCAGTGCCGTATCTCCAGGGGGGCAGCATTTT.

This clonotype was seen more than once but under ten times. One end of the junction fails to match germline, which may point to a read error. This chain connects TRBV12-3 or TRBV12-4 to TRBJ1-1; weak D call: TRBD1 (6 bases). CDR3 length: 14 amino acids. CDR3 residues: CASSLAGARTEAFF. The CDR3 region has the DNA TGCGCCAGCAGCTTGGCAGGGGCTCGGACTGAAGCTTTCTTT.

This clonotype was observed many times. CDR3 region: CSVDAPGFSTDTQYF. DNA for the CDR3: TGCAGCGTTGATGCGCCGGGGTTCAGCACAGATACGCAGTATTTT. This chain joins TRBV29-1 and TRBJ2-3; TRBD2 might be the D (5 bases). Germline V lookup: CDR1 SQVTM, CDR2 ANQGSEA. The CDR3 runs 15 residues. V lost 3 bases, J lost 0 bases, and 13 bases lay in between.

This clonotype turned up a few times. The chain joins TRBV6-5 to TRBJ2-3, with D uncertain. The CDR3 runs 15 residues. Trimming cost V 6 bases and J 2 bases, with 15 bases left between them. The germline V gene has CDR1 MNHEY and CDR2 SVGAGI. The CDR3 loop reads CASRPTDTNTDTQYF. For the CDR3, the DNA is TGTGCCAGCAGGCCAACCGATACGAACACAGATACGCAGTATTTT.

Regarding this clonotype: This sequence may be a read error, since a much larger clone differs from it by one base. The chain carries TRBV29-1 and TRBJ2-7, with 10 bases aligning to TRBD2. Trimming at V came to 4 bases and at J to 3 bases, leaving 12 bases not matched to a gene. Germline loops: CDR1 SQVTM, CDR2 ANQGSEA. This CDR3 comprises 16 residues. CDR3 sequence (DNA): TGCAGCGTTGTTGTCTCTTTAGCGGGGGGTTGCTACGAGCAGTACTTC. Protein product: CSVVVSLAGGCYEQYF.

This clonotype came up once. The gene calls are TRBV3-1 and TRBJ2-3, with a possible D match to TRBD2 (6 bases). V gave up 4 bases and J gave up 0 bases, with 17 bases separating them. Per the germline V gene, CDR1 is LGHDT and CDR2 is YNNKEL (reference sequence). CDR3 length equals 17 residues. CDR3 protein: CASSPREGRISTDTQYF. The DNA of the CDR3 is TGTGCCAGCAGCCCCCGGGAAGGGAGGATCAGCACAGATACGCAGTATTTT.

Worth noting for this clonotype: A read error may be the cause here, since a much bigger clone is one base away. The gene calls are TRBV6-1 and TRBJ2-1; D is tentatively TRBD1 or TRBD2 (6 bases each). This CDR3 comprises 15 residues. CDR1 and CDR2 (germline): MNHNS, SASEGT. DNA for the CDR3: TGTGCCAGCGGTGAAGAGGGGGGCTCCTACAATGAGCAGTTCTTC. Translated: CASGEEGGSYNEQFF.

This clonotype showed up just a few times. The chain combines TRBV6-1 with TRBJ1-2, with a tentative D call TRBD1 (6 bases). V was shortened by 3 bases and J by 2 bases, with 7 bases between the two germline ends. The CDR3 length is 13 residues. Germline V gives CDR1 MNHNS, CDR2 SASEGT. The CDR3 protein is CASSDTGNYGYTF. Here the CDR3 DNA reads TGTGCCAGCAGTGACACAGGGAACTATGGCTACACCTTC.

As concerns this clonotype: Possible read error: a much larger clone is one base away. This chain connects TRBV2 to TRBJ2-1; 7 nucleotides agree with TRBD2. The CDR3 consists of 15 residues. Trimming took 1 base from V and 12 from J; bases not matched to a gene: 12. The V gene's germline CDR1 is SNHLY and CDR2 FYNNEI. The CDR3 DNA is TGTGCCAGCAGTGAAGGACTAGCCTTCAGGGATGGGCAGTTCTTC. Its translation: CASSEGLAFRDGQFF.